This entry lists 7 T cell receptor beta chains sequenced from one sample in a study of siplizumab effects on memory and regulatory T cells. Clones were read by immunoSEQ multiplex PCR, and TCRdb kept only the in-frame ones, dropping some. The repertoire includes about 110,000 clones, more than 90% of them detected once, and approximately 1.3% sits in the top ten. The material sequenced was CD4+ T cells sorted from blood. The receptors derive from a human donor in good health.

This sequence joins TRBV11-2 and TRBJ2-1; 8 bases are a match to TRBD1. CDR1 is SGHAT and CDR2 is FQNNGV in the germline V gene. V lost 5 bases, J lost 6 bases, and 9 bases stayed unmatched. CDR3 length equals 15 residues. This CDR3 reads CASSPGQGRSNEQFF. The CDR3 nucleotides read TGTGCCAGCAGCCCCGGACAGGGAAGAAGCAATGAGCAGTTCTTC.

The chain couples TRBV11-3 to TRBJ2-7; 9 positions match TRBD1. The germline V gene encodes CDR1 SGHNT and CDR2 YENEEA. This CDR3 contains 13 residues. Germline trimming cut 6 bases from V and 8 bases from J; bases unmatched to any gene: 8. The DNA of the CDR3 is TGTGCCAGCAGGAGGACAGGGGATAAGCAGCAGTACTTC. Translated: CASRRTGDKQQYF.

CDR3 residues: CASSYSGGDSYEQYF. CDR3 nucleotide sequence: TGTGCCAGCAGTTACTCGGGAGGGGACTCCTACGAGCAGTACTTC. V is TRBV6-5 and J is TRBJ2-5, with 7 bases identical to TRBD2. The J call may be faulty, since TRBJ2-7 better matches the DNA end. Germline V gene data show CDR1 as MNHEY and CDR2 as SVGAGI. The CDR3 totals 15 residues.

The chain carries TRBV6-4 and TRBJ2-7; TRBD1 matches at 8 bases. The V gene's germline CDR1 is MRHNA and CDR2 SNTAGT. V shed 5 bases and J 2 bases; nucleotides not matched to a gene: 8. The CDR3 covers 15 residues. The DNA for the CDR3 is TGTGCCAGCAGTACCTCCGGGACAGGTCCCTACGAGCAGTACTTC. Its protein is CASSTSGTGPYEQYF.

This chain links TRBV7-3 with TRBJ2-1; TRBD2 is a possible D gene (6 bases). Germline CDR1 and CDR2: SGHTA and FQGTGA. With 5 bases removed from V and 5 bases from J, the gap between germline ends came to 16 bases. The CDR3 contains 15 residues. The CDR3 sequence: CASSHPGGTDNEQFF. For the CDR3, the DNA is TGTGCCAGCAGCCATCCGGGCGGGACGGACAATGAGCAGTTCTTC. The variable domain in full, completed from reference TRBV7-3 and TRBJ2-1, reads GAGVSQTPSNKVTEKGKYVELRCDPISGHTALYWYRQSLGQGPEFLIYFQGTGAADDSGLPNDRFFAVRPEGSVSTLKIQRTERGDSAVYLCASSHPGGTDNEQFFGPGTRLTVL.

The V gene is TRBV5-1, the J gene TRBJ1-1; possible D gene TRBD1, 5 bases. The V end lost 4 bases, the J end lost 4 bases, and 14 bases lay between the germline ends. Per the germline V gene, CDR1 is SGHRS and CDR2 is YFSETQ. The CDR3 has 14 residues. CDR3 sequence reads: CASSPIGGGTEAFF. The CDR3 region has the DNA TGCGCCAGCAGCCCAATTGGCGGGGGCACTGAAGCTTTCTTT.

The rearrangement joins TRBV18 to TRBJ1-2, with a weak D call TRBD1 (5 bases). The CDR3 is made up of 16 amino acids. CDR1 KGHSH and CDR2 LQKENI come from the germline V gene. V lost 4 bases and J lost 6, with 21 bases in between. The CDR3, as DNA: TGTGCCAGCTCACTAAATCGGGACGCCCGAGGGGATGGCTACACCTTC. It yields the protein CASSLNRDARGDGYTF.